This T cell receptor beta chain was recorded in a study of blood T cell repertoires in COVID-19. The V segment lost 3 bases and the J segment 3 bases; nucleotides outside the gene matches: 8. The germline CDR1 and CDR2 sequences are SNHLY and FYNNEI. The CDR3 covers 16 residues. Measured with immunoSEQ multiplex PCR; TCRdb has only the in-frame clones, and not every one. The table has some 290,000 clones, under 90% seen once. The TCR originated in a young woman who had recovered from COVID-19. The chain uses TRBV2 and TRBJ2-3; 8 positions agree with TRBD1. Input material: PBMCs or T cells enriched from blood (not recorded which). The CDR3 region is CASSDPGGLRTDTQYF. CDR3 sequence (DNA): TGTGCCAGCAGTGACCCAGGGGGCCTGAGGACAGATACGCAGTATTTT.